Below, one T cell receptor beta chain is given with its context. Its antigen is as yet unknown. This record comes from a study of cytomegalovirus exposure and HLA in healthy donors. Points from the study as a whole: Follow-up analysis later connected one missense variant in DCLRE1C with trimming of TCR beta V- and J-genes. Researchers reported from a later analysis that most CMV-associated TCR beta chains appeared HLA-restricted. Cytomegalovirus association was listed for 170 or so TCR beta chains. TCR sequences were mostly rare, though some public TCRs occurred in many donors.

The V gene's germline CDR1 is SGHRS and CDR2 YFSETQ. V lost 0 bases to trimming and J lost 3 bases, with 13 bases between them. The CDR3 loop spans 15 amino acids. The PCR had 60 Vbeta and 13 Jbeta primers. TCRdb's copy holds only in-frame clones and misses some; the assay was immunoSEQ multiplex PCR. The data hold some 220,000 clones, with 77% observed a single time. This chain uses TRBV5-1 with TRBJ2-7; D is undetermined. This TCR was sampled from a woman between 55 and 75 years old in good health and CMV-seropositive. Sample: PBMCs. CDR3 sequence: CASSLGSSNLYEQYF. The CDR3 DNA is TGCGCCAGCAGCTTGGGATCTAGTAACCTCTACGAGCAGTACTTC.